The rows below give T cell receptor beta chains drawn from one sample of a study of blood T cells in healthy people across ages. TCRdb reprocessed the 5' RACE reads with MiXCR, giving one entry per CDR3 protein. Among about 800,000 distinct CDR3 sequences, approximately 25% were seen once, and the ten largest hold under 4.5%. This sample also belongs to another study, concerning T cells of mothers and their children.

The sequenced material came from blood. These receptors all come from a boy aged 5 to 17 in good health. Both conserved end residues are part of each CDR3. The D gene is left open where the match is weak. Rows give clone size only sometimes, using once, few, many, or a class for an expanded clone.

d_gene,abundance,j_gene,v_gene,CDR3aa,CDR3nt
NA,NA,TRBJ2-1,TRBV28,CASQSEWSGSYNEQFF,TGTGCCTCCCAGTCAGAGTGGAGTGGCTCCTACAATGAGCAGTTCTTC
NA,few,TRBJ1-2,TRBV29-1,CSVEPSFYGYTF,TGCAGCGTTGAACCCTCTTTCTATGGCTACACCTTC
NA,NA,TRBJ2-4,TRBV7-2,CASPIAKNIQYF,TGTGCCAGCCCAATAGCCAAAAACATTCAGTACTTC
NA,few,TRBJ1-4,TRBV5-1,CASSLAGGVRNEKLFF,TGCGCCAGCAGCTTGGCCGGGGGGGTTCGTAATGAAAAACTGTTTTTT
TRBD2,few,TRBJ2-1,TRBV7-8,CASSSLGVVREDNEQFF,TGTGCCAGCAGCTCGCTGGGCGTAGTGCGGGAGGACAATGAGCAGTTCTTC
NA,NA,TRBJ2-1,TRBV14,CASSQTVLRNEQFF,TGTGCCAGCAGCCAGACAGTCCTACGAAATGAGCAGTTCTTC
NA,few,TRBJ2-5,TRBV4-2,CASSQEQGLSRYEQYF,TGTGCCAGCAGCCAAGAGCAGGGACTCTCTCGTTACGAGCAATACTTC
NA,NA,TRBJ2-5,TRBV6-2/TRBV6-3,CASSYRGLGQQETQYF,TGTGCCAGCAGTTACAGGGGCCTAGGGCAACAAGAGACCCAGTACTTC
NA,NA,TRBJ2-5,TRBV20-1,CSARDLRATSETQYF,TGCAGTGCTAGAGATCTGAGGGCTACATCAGAGACCCAGTACTTC
NA,few,TRBJ2-7,TRBV6-5,CASSKRQIGLVGYYEQYF,TGTGCCAGCAGTAAACGTCAGATTGGGCTAGTGGGTTACTACGAGCAGTACTTC
TRBD1,few,TRBJ1-2,TRBV7-6,CASSLLGTGVDGYTF,TGTGCCAGCAGCTTACTGGGGACAGGGGTAGATGGCTACACCTTC
NA,few,TRBJ2-7,TRBV7-9,CASSSPTQADEQYF,TGTGCCAGCAGCTCACCGACACAGGCGGACGAGCAGTACTTC
NA,NA,TRBJ2-1,TRBV28,CASSYPQLNNEQFF,TGTGCCAGCAGTTACCCTCAACTAAACAATGAGCAGTTCTTC
NA,few,TRBJ2-7,TRBV20-1,CSAYKESPPYEQYF,TGCAGTGCTTACAAGGAAAGTCCTCCCTACGAGCAGTACTTC
NA,NA,TRBJ1-2,TRBV6-1,CASRLAGPTKNYGYTF,TGTGCCAGCAGGTTGGCAGGCCCTACCAAAAACTATGGCTACACCTTC
TRBD1,NA,TRBJ2-4,TRBV20-1,CGALKPGTGFHIQYF,TGCGGTGCACTCAAACCCGGGACAGGGTTTCACATTCAGTACTTC
NA,NA,TRBJ2-1,TRBV12-3/TRBV12-4,CASKSGGENEQFF,TGTGCCAGCAAGTCCGGGGGCGAGAATGAGCAGTTCTTC
TRBD2,NA,TRBJ2-1,TRBV19,CASRHGTSVYNEQFF,TGTGCCAGCCGCCACGGGACTAGTGTCTACAATGAGCAGTTCTTC
NA,few,TRBJ2-7,TRBV3-1,CASSQGRGYSSYEQYF,TGTGCCAGCAGCCAAGGGAGGGGCTACAGCTCCTACGAGCAGTACTTC
TRBD2,NA,TRBJ2-1,TRBV2,CAISGGAGTYNEQFF,TGTGCCATCTCCGGGGGGGCGGGGACCTACAATGAGCAGTTCTTC
NA,few,TRBJ2-7,TRBV2,CASRVVSYEQYF,TGTGCCAGCAGGGTAGTTTCTTACGAGCAGTACTTC
TRBD2,NA,TRBJ2-3,TRBV20-1,CSAIETSGGTDTQYF,TGCAGTGCTATAGAGACTAGCGGGGGCACAGATACGCAGTATTTT
TRBD2,few,TRBJ2-5,TRBV7-2,CASSLAALAGIQETQYF,TGTGCCAGCAGCTTAGCGGCGCTAGCGGGGATCCAAGAGACCCAGTACTTC
TRBD2,few,TRBJ2-1,TRBV25-1,CASSETTTSGSYNEQFF,TGTGCCAGCAGTGAGACAACAACTAGCGGATCCTACAATGAGCAGTTCTTC
NA,NA,TRBJ1-4,TRBV19,CASSFQSEKLFF,TGTGCCAGTAGTTTCCAGTCTGAAAAACTGTTTTTT
NA,few,TRBJ1-4,TRBV20-1,CSASNGAAGNEKLFF,TGCAGTGCTAGTAACGGGGCAGCGGGTAATGAAAAACTGTTTTTT
TRBD1,NA,TRBJ2-5,TRBV7-2,CASSLRGLKETQYF,TGTGCCAGCAGCTTAAGGGGGCTCAAAGAGACCCAGTACTTC
NA,NA,TRBJ2-5,TRBV6-5,CASSYSQLLQETQYF,TGTGCCAGCAGTTACTCGCAGTTACTACAAGAGACCCAGTACTTC
NA,NA,TRBJ1-3,TRBV12-3/TRBV12-4,CASSLGQGSTIYF,TGTGCCAGCAGTTTAGGGCAGGGTAGCACCATATATTTT
NA,few,TRBJ1-6,TRBV6-1,CASSDDGGNSPLHF,TGTGCCAGCAGTGACGACGGGGGAAATTCACCCCTCCACTTT
NA,many,TRBJ2-4,TRBV28,CASSLGGSKNIQYF,TGTGCCAGCAGTTTAGGAGGGTCCAAAAACATTCAGTACTTC
NA,NA,TRBJ2-1,TRBV28,CASSFLQTYNEQFF,TGTGCCAGCAGTTTCCTCCAAACCTACAATGAGCAGTTCTTC
NA,NA,TRBJ2-3,TRBV6-2/TRBV6-3,CASSYGPTGTDTQYF,TGTGCCAGCAGTTACGGCCCTACAGGGACAGATACGCAGTATTTT
NA,NA,TRBJ2-5,TRBV29-1,CSVFEARETQYF,TGCAGCGTTTTTGAGGCGCGAGAGACCCAGTACTTC
NA,NA,TRBJ1-5,TRBV15,CATSRARVGNQPQHF,TGTGCCACCAGCAGAGCTCGGGTGGGCAATCAGCCCCAGCATTTT
NA,NA,TRBJ2-4,TRBV5-6,CASSRDVAPAKNIQYF,TGTGCCAGCAGCCGTGACGTGGCGCCAGCCAAAAACATTCAGTACTTC
TRBD1,few,TRBJ2-5,TRBV27,CASSQSGTGRETQYF,TGTGCCAGCAGTCAGTCCGGGACAGGGAGGGAGACCCAGTACTTC
NA,NA,TRBJ1-2,TRBV20-1,CSAPGAFSSGVPNYGYTF,TGCAGTGCTCCGGGGGCTTTTTCATCAGGTGTGCCTAACTATGGCTACACCTTC
TRBD1,NA,TRBJ2-2,TRBV12-3/TRBV12-4,CASSLGTGDTGELFF,TGTGCCAGCAGTCTAGGGACAGGGGACACCGGGGAGCTGTTTTTT
NA,few,TRBJ1-1,TRBV28,CASTSGMGAFF,TGTGCCAGCACCTCAGGGATGGGAGCTTTCTTT
NA,NA,TRBJ1-2,TRBV12-3/TRBV12-4,CASSHLGDGYTF,TGTGCCAGCAGTCATCTGGGCGATGGCTACACCTTC
NA,NA,TRBJ2-1,TRBV18,CASSVRDNEQFF,TGTGCCAGCTCAGTCCGGGACAATGAGCAGTTCTTC
NA,NA,TRBJ2-1,TRBV20-1,CSARLAPDTRSVEQFF,TGCAGTGCTAGACTTGCCCCGGACACCAGATCCGTCGAGCAGTTCTTC
NA,NA,TRBJ2-1,TRBV27,CASRDDAGEQFF,TGTGCCAGCAGGGACGATGCTGGTGAGCAGTTCTTC
TRBD2,NA,TRBJ2-7,TRBV20-1,CSARSLAGDYEQYF,TGCAGTGCTAGATCACTAGCGGGGGACTACGAGCAGTACTTC
TRBD2,few,TRBJ2-1,TRBV7-2,CASSSGLAGGLQFF,TGTGCCAGCAGCTCAGGACTAGCGGGAGGTTTACAGTTCTTC
TRBD2,NA,TRBJ2-7,TRBV10-3,CAISHGTSDYEQYF,TGTGCCATCAGTCACGGGACTAGCGACTACGAGCAGTACTTC
TRBD2,few,TRBJ2-5,TRBV10-3,CAISGTSGRETQYF,TGTGCCATCAGTGGGACTAGCGGGAGGGAGACCCAGTACTTC
TRBD1,NA,TRBJ2-5,TRBV28,CASSSHRGLGETQYF,TGTGCCAGCAGTTCCCACAGGGGGCTCGGGGAGACCCAGTACTTC